This passage covers 30 T cell receptor beta chains from one sample sequenced in a study of blood T cell repertoires in COVID-19. The method was immunoSEQ multiplex PCR; TCRdb's version includes in-frame clones alone and lacks a portion of them. The sample records 150,000 to 200,000 clones, roughly nine tenths being singletons. Sequenced input: peripheral blood. All receptors come from a man aged 65 to 79 with active or convalescent COVID-19.

The V gene is TRBV5-1, the J gene TRBJ2-2, with 9 bases identical to TRBD1. The CDR3 has 16 amino acids. The V and J ends lost 2 bases and 4 bases, in that order; junction bases with no gene match: 6. Per germline, CDR1 SGHRS and CDR2 YFSETQ. This CDR3 reads CASSFNRGRGTGELFF. CDR3 DNA sequence: TGCGCCAGCAGCTTCAACAGGGGGCGCGGCACCGGGGAGCTGTTTTTT.

The gene calls are TRBV30 and TRBJ2-5; 7 bases fit TRBD1. The junction had 9 bases not matched to a gene; V was cut back by 5 bases and J by 0 bases. Looked up from germline, CDR1 is GTSNPN and CDR2 is SVGIG (reference sequence). The CDR3 loop spans 15 amino acids. The DNA of the CDR3 is TGTGCCTGGGAAAGGGACAGCCTCCACCAAGAGACCCAGTACTTC. It encodes CAWERDSLHQETQYF.

The rearrangement links TRBV6-1 to TRBJ2-5; 7 bases are shared with TRBD2. Germline V gene lookup returns CDR1 MNHNS and CDR2 SASEGT. Losses at the gene ends were 4 bases for V and 1 base for J; bases not matched to a gene: 9. This CDR3 is built from 16 residues. The chain's CDR3 is CASSVVGGSAQETQYF. Written as DNA, the CDR3 is TGTGCCAGCAGTGTCGTGGGGGGGAGTGCCCAAGAGACCCAGTACTTC.

The gene calls are TRBV6-2 or TRBV6-3 and TRBJ1-2; D may be TRBD1 (5 bases). CDR1 is MNHEY, CDR2 SVGEGT, per germline. V was shortened by 2 bases and J by 0 bases, with 7 bases between the two germline ends. The CDR3 has 14 residues. CDR3 coding DNA: TGTGCCAGCAGTTACCGACAGACTAACTATGGCTACACCTTC. Translating gives CASSYRQTNYGYTF.

The V call is TRBV30, the J call TRBJ2-3, with D maybe TRBD2 (6 bases). CDR3 length: 13 residues. Trimming pared 4 bases from V and 2 bases from J, leaving 10 bases between. Germline-derived CDR1 and CDR2 are GTSNPN and SVGIG (reference sequence). The CDR3 coding sequence is TGTGCCTGGAACGCGGGAAACACAGATACGCAGTATTTT. This sequence encodes CAWNAGNTDTQYF.

V is TRBV7-9 and J is TRBJ2-5; D possibly corresponds to TRBD1 (5 bases). Germline CDR1 SEHNR, CDR2 FQNEAQ (reference sequence). The CDR3 loop spans 13 amino acids. The V and J ends lost 5 bases and 5 bases respectively, with 12 bases between them. CDR3 residues: CASSLGASETQYF. In DNA, the CDR3 is TGTGCCAGCAGCCTAGGGGCGTCGGAGACCCAGTACTTC.

The J gene is TRBJ1-6, the V gene TRBV10-2, with 10 bases matching TRBD1. Trimming cost V 2 bases and J 0 bases; bases outside gene matches: 10. The V gene's germline CDR1 is WSHSY and CDR2 SAAADI. CDR3 length: 20 amino acids. CDR3 sequence reads: CASSETGTGVRSSYNSPLHF. CDR3 in DNA: TGCGCCAGCAGTGAGACCGGGACAGGGGTGAGGAGCTCCTATAATTCACCCCTCCACTTT.

The chain is built from TRBV9 and TRBJ2-3; D gene ambiguous. V was shortened by 1 base and J by 6 bases, with 9 bases between the two germline ends. The germline gives CDR1 SGDLS, CDR2 YYNGEE. CDR3 length equals 13 residues. DNA for the CDR3: TGTGCCAGCAGCGTACTGGCATGGGATACGCAGTATTTT. This translates into CASSVLAWDTQYF.

This clone was observed a handful of times. V is TRBV6-2 or TRBV6-3 and J is TRBJ2-1; TRBD2 is a possible D gene (6 bases). Trimming removed 6 bases at V and 9 bases at J, with 18 bases between. Germline V gene data show CDR1 as MNHEY and CDR2 as SVGEGT. This CDR3 has 14 residues. CDR3 amino acids: CASSLLAKEGEQFF. Here the CDR3 DNA reads TGTGCCAGCAGCCTACTAGCAAAAGAGGGTGAGCAGTTCTTC.

A few counts support this clone. Other DNA sequences within the sample encode an identical CDR3. V is TRBV10-1 and J is TRBJ2-2; 8 positions agree with TRBD1. The CDR3 runs 16 residues. Germline values: CDR1 WNHNN, CDR2 SYGVQD (reference sequence). Unmatched junction bases numbered 0, after V lost 0 bases and J lost 0 bases. Here the CDR3 DNA reads TGCGCCAGCAGTGAGTCGACAGGGGCGAACACCGGGGAGCTGTTTTTT. It translates to CASSESTGANTGELFF.

V usage is TRBV24-1 and J usage is TRBJ2-1; perhaps TRBD1 as D (6 bases). The CDR3 contains 15 residues. Per the germline V gene, CDR1 is KGHDR and CDR2 is SFDVKD. V lost 2 bases and J lost 6, with 13 bases in between. In DNA form, the CDR3 reads TGTGCCACCAGTGATTATCCAGGGGCTGGCAATGAGCAGTTCTTC. Its protein product is CATSDYPGAGNEQFF.

The chain couples TRBV7-9 to TRBJ2-2; D is unclear. This CDR3 region has 14 residues. The germline V and J ends were trimmed by 5 bases and 8 bases, with 15 bases remaining between them. CDR1 is SEHNR, CDR2 FQNEAQ, per germline (reference sequence). The CDR3 coding sequence is TGTGCCAGCAGCCCCCCTAGTTTCCCTGGGGAGCTGTTTTTT. Amino acid sequence: CASSPPSFPGELFF. The whole variable domain, filled in from reference TRBV7-9 and TRBJ2-2, reads DTGVSQNPRHKITKRGQNVTFRCDPISEHNRLYWYRQTLGQGPEFLTYFQNEAQLEKSRLLSDRFSAERPKGSFSTLEIQRTEQGDSAMYLCASSPPSFPGELFFGEGSRLTVL.

The chain carries TRBV27 and TRBJ2-7, with 7 bases fitting TRBD1. The CDR3 consists of 14 residues. V was clipped by 7 bases and J by 3 bases; unmatched bases: 9. The germline V gene has CDR1 MNHEY and CDR2 SMNVEV (reference sequence). CDR3: CASMSQGENYEQYF. CDR3 DNA sequence: TGTGCCAGCATGTCGCAGGGGGAAAACTACGAGCAGTACTTC.

This clone was observed once. This chain joins TRBV15 and TRBJ2-1, with TRBD2 matching over 8 bases. The CDR3 length is 16 residues. Germline CDR1 is LNHNV and CDR2 is YYDKDF (reference sequence). The V and J ends lost 1 base and 9 bases, in that order; junction bases with no gene match: 11. The CDR3 here is CATSRGGSGIVGEQFF. The CDR3 nucleotides are TGTGCCACCAGCAGAGGGGGTAGCGGGATTGTGGGTGAGCAGTTCTTC.

The rearrangement joins TRBV7-9 to TRBJ1-1; TRBD1 matches 12 bases. Germline lookup yields CDR1 SEHNR and CDR2 FQNEAQ (reference sequence). The V and J ends lost 4 bases and 1 base, in that order; junction bases with no gene match: 10. This CDR3 region has 18 residues. CDR3 DNA sequence: TGTGCCAGCAGCTCACCGGGACAGGGGGCTTTTTGGAACACTGAAGCTTTCTTT. Its protein is CASSSPGQGAFWNTEAFF.

CDR3 amino acids: CASSVASNANTGELFF. The CDR3 DNA reads TGTGCCAGCAGCGTCGCCAGTAACGCGAACACCGGGGAGCTGTTTTTT. This chain connects TRBV9 to TRBJ2-2; D gene unclear. CDR1 is SGDLS and CDR2 is YYNGEE in the germline V gene. The V and J ends lost 2 bases and 0 bases respectively, with 11 bases between them. The CDR3 is 16 amino acids.

The chain has TRBV10-3 and TRBJ2-1, with 7 bases matching TRBD1. Germline CDR1 and CDR2: ENHRY and SYGVKD. The length of the CDR3 is 14 residues. V dropped 6 bases and J dropped 5; count of bases not matched to a gene: 7. As DNA, the CDR3 is TGTGCCATCAGACCGGGACAGACGAACAATGAGCAGTTCTTC. Translating it yields CAIRPGQTNNEQFF.

The chain combines TRBV28 with TRBJ1-5; no clear D gene. The CDR3 contains 14 residues. V was pared by 7 bases and J by 0 bases, with 10 bases between. Germline V lookup: CDR1 MDHEN, CDR2 SYDVKM. The CDR3 DNA reads as TGTGCCAGCAAAGAACATCATAGCAATCAGCCCCAGCATTTT. This gives the protein CASKEHHSNQPQHF. The whole variable domain, filled in from reference TRBV28 and TRBJ1-5, reads DVKVTQSSRYLVKRTGEKVFLECVQDMDHENMFWYRQDPGLGLRLIYFSYDVKMKEKGDIPEGYSVSREKKERFSLILESASTNQTSMYLCASKEHHSNQPQHFGDGTRLSIL.

This chain links TRBV4-3 with TRBJ2-3; TRBD1 matches 10 bases. V dropped 4 bases and J dropped 5; count of bases not matched to a gene: 6. The CDR3 spans 15 residues. Germline V gene data show CDR1 as LGHNA and CDR2 as YSLEER. This CDR3 is CASSRGQGSKDTQYF. Here the CDR3 DNA reads TGCGCCAGCAGCCGGGGACAGGGGAGTAAAGATACGCAGTATTTT.

J is TRBJ2-3 and V is TRBV6-5; possible D gene TRBD1, 6 bases. Germline loops: CDR1 MNHEY, CDR2 SVGAGI. This CDR3 contains 15 residues. V was pared by 6 bases and J by 3 bases, with 16 bases between. The CDR3 reads CASRWGHQLTDTQYF. In DNA form, the CDR3 reads TGTGCCAGCAGGTGGGGACACCAATTGACAGATACGCAGTATTTT.

This chain's CDR3 is CASSQASAGGGEQYF. The CDR3 DNA sequence: TGCGCCAGCAGCCAAGCTTCGGCAGGGGGTGGAGAGCAGTACTTC. The genes are TRBV4-1 and TRBJ2-7, with TRBD1 identical over 7 bases. V lost 1 base, J lost 7 bases, and 10 bases stayed unmatched. Germline loops: CDR1 MGHRA, CDR2 YSYEKL. The CDR3 is made up of 15 amino acids.

The rearrangement links TRBV7-6 to TRBJ2-1; 9 positions agree with TRBD1. The V segment lost 1 base and the J segment 7 bases; nucleotides outside the gene matches: 8. The CDR3 consists of 16 residues. Germline-derived CDR1 and CDR2 are SGHVS and FNYEAQ. This CDR3 is CASSLVPQGAPNEQFF. The CDR3 nucleotides read TGTGCCAGCAGCTTAGTCCCACAGGGGGCGCCTAATGAGCAGTTCTTC. The whole variable domain, filled in from reference TRBV7-6 and TRBJ2-1, reads GAGVSQSPRYKVTKRGQDVALRCDPISGHVSLYWYRQALGQGPEFLTYFNYEAQQDKSGLPNDRFSAERPEGSISTLTIQRTEQRDSAMYRCASSLVPQGAPNEQFFGPGTRLTVL.

J is TRBJ1-2 and V is TRBV5-4, with 8 bases lining up with TRBD1. Germline V gene data show CDR1 as SGHNT and CDR2 as YYREEE (reference sequence). The CDR3 is 18 amino acids. V was pared by 4 bases and J by 4 bases, with 18 bases of the junction left unmatched. For the CDR3, the DNA is TGTGCCAGCAGCCCAACATCGTCGGGACAGGCCATCCTCTATGGCTACACCTTC. Protein: CASSPTSSGQAILYGYTF. Full variable domain (rest looked up from reference TRBV5-4 and TRBJ1-2): ETGVTQSPTHLIKTRGQQVTLRCSSQSGHNTVSWYQQALGQGPQFIFQYYREEENGRGNFPPRFSGLQFPNYSSELNVNALELDDSALYLCASSPTSSGQAILYGYTFGSGTRLTVV.

This clone was recorded only once. This rearrangement joins TRBV7-8 to TRBJ2-1, with 9 bases fitting TRBD1. Germline V lookup: CDR1 SGHVS, CDR2 FQNEAQ. V was clipped by 0 bases and J by 8 bases; unmatched bases: 14. This CDR3 spans 18 amino acids. CDR3 sequence (DNA): TGTGCCAGCAGCTTAGCAGTAGGACAGGGGTTCCGTAGCGATGAGCAGTTCTTC. Its protein is CASSLAVGQGFRSDEQFF.

The V gene is TRBV7-9, the J gene TRBJ2-1; weak D call: TRBD1 (6 bases). The CDR3 runs to 12 residues. The ends were cut back, 4 bases at V and 9 bases at J, with 10 bases in the middle. Germline V gene data show CDR1 as SEHNR and CDR2 as FQNEAQ (reference sequence). The DNA of the CDR3 is TGTGCCAGCAGCTCCTCAGGGGCTGAGCAGTTCTTC. Translated: CASSSSGAEQFF.

The chain employs TRBV11-2 and TRBJ2-7, with 10 nucleotides matching TRBD1. J gave up 2 bases and V 5 bases, and 6 bases lay outside the gene matches. Per germline, CDR1 SGHAT and CDR2 FQNNGV. The CDR3 totals 15 residues. CDR3 loop: CASSRAGTGAYEQYF. DNA of the CDR3: TGTGCCAGCAGCAGAGCCGGGACAGGGGCCTACGAGCAGTACTTC.

This clone was recorded a few times. This chain uses TRBV11-2 with TRBJ2-7, with D possibly being TRBD1 (6 bases). Trimming removed 0 bases from V and 4 bases from J, with 13 bases in between. The germline gives CDR1 SGHAT, CDR2 FQNNGV. The CDR3 is 15 amino acids. CDR3: CASSLDRTESYEQYF. For the CDR3, the DNA is TGTGCCAGCAGCTTAGATAGGACAGAATCTTACGAGCAGTACTTC.

J is TRBJ2-3 and V is TRBV10-2, with 7 nucleotides matching TRBD1. The ends lost 4 bases at V and 5 bases at J; junction bases unmatched: 6. Germline V gene lookup returns CDR1 WSHSY and CDR2 SAAADI. The CDR3 length is 14 residues. CDR3 DNA: TGCGCCAGCAGTGCAGTGAGGGGGCTAGATACGCAGTATTTT. Translation gives CASSAVRGLDTQYF.

V and J are TRBV18 and TRBJ1-1; 10 bases agree with TRBD1. The CDR3 is made up of 13 amino acids. Trimming cost V 5 bases and J 7 bases; bases outside gene matches: 4. Germline values: CDR1 KGHSH, CDR2 LQKENI. The CDR3 DNA reads TGTGCCAGCTCAAAGGGACAGGGGTTTGAAGCTTTCTTT. It yields the protein CASSKGQGFEAFF.

J is TRBJ2-3 and V is TRBV10-2; TRBD1 matches 7 bases. Trimming at V came to 6 bases and at J to 6 bases, leaving 3 bases not matched to a gene. The CDR3 has 12 residues. The V gene's germline CDR1 is WSHSY and CDR2 SAAADI. The CDR3 sequence is CASSTGADTQYF. CDR3 DNA: TGCGCCAGCAGCACAGGGGCCGATACGCAGTATTTT.